The sequence of this T cell receptor (beta chain) was determined in a study of vaccination effects on CD4 cells after COVID-19. Sequenced by immunoSEQ multiplex PCR; TCRdb stores in-frame clones only, minus some. This sample has fewer than 60,000 clones, with approximately 72% found just once. Per the germline V gene, CDR1 is SNHLY and CDR2 is FYNNEI. The CDR3 has 18 residues. After removal of 6 bases from V and 1 base from J, the junction contained 16 bases not matched to a gene. On this clone: Its antigen remains unknown.

Following 10 days of culture, CD4+ T cells were isolated. The participants, recipients of two vaccine doses, got either BNT162b2 or mRNA-1273. The rearrangement links TRBV2 to TRBJ1-1, with 8 bases that match TRBD1. This receptor was identified in a human donor who received a COVID-19 vaccine. Sequencing used CD4+ T cells from PBMCs cultured without peptide, obtained after COVID-19 vaccination. This CDR3 is CASSESPRTGTGNTEAFF. Here the CDR3 DNA reads TGTGCCAGCAGCGAATCCCCCCGGACAGGGACGGGGAACACTGAAGCTTTCTTT. Looking up the rest from reference TRBV2 and TRBJ1-1 gives the full variable domain: EPEVTQTPSHQVTQMGQEVILRCVPISNHLYFYWYRQILGQKVEFLVSFYNNEISEKSEIFDDQFSVERPDGSNFTLKIRSTKLEDSAMYFCASSESPRTGTGNTEAFFGQGTRLTVV.